This T cell receptor beta chain was observed in a study of a mutant IDH1 vaccine in newly diagnosed glioma. Overall study context: Vaccines began 4-6 weeks after radiotherapy alone, or with temozolomide cycles. V12 occurred at week 35 and V13 at week 47.

Time point reported: week 35, safety follow-up. In every dose of vaccine, 300 ug of mutant IDH1 20-mer peptide was given alongside topical imiquimod. In weeks 1, 3, 5, 7, 11, 15, 19 and 23, patients were immunized, eight times in all. Regarding this clone: The antigen remains unidentified.

TCRdb keeps only in-frame clones here, not all; method: immunoSEQ multiplex PCR. Counted here are around 60,000 clones, roughly four fifths occurring once; the ten biggest clones make up 5% to 6.5%. Findings of the study overall: Most patients, 90% to 95%, showed vaccine-induced immune responses.

This sample comprised PBMCs, obtained from a glioma patient whose treatment included an IDH1 peptide vaccine. This receptor was obtained from a man aged 40-55 years with glioma.

The CDR3 is CASSPGGHGYTF. The CDR3 coding sequence is TGTGCCAGCTCACCAGGGGGCCATGGCTACACCTTC. The chain employs TRBV18 and TRBJ1-2; tentatively, D is TRBD1 (6 bases). This CDR3 has 12 residues. CDR1 and CDR2 from the germline V gene are KGHSH and LQKENI. V lost 2 bases, J lost 6 bases, and 7 bases lay in between.